These T cell receptor beta chains were read from a single sample in a study of T cell changes during pregnancy in multiple sclerosis. Here immunoSEQ multiplex PCR was the method, and the copy in TCRdb shows in-frame clones only, minus some. The data show about 45,000 clones, 85% to 95% seen once. The specimen was CD8+ T cells from peripheral blood mononuclear cells, collected in the second trimester of pregnancy. The origin of the receptors is a female donor with multiple sclerosis, enrolled in a pregnancy study. The CDR3 runs from the conserved cysteine through the conserved F or W. The order of the fields is V gene, D gene, J gene, clone size, CDR3 protein, CDR3 DNA. A D gene is named only where the DNA matches it firmly. Where a row states a size, it is once, few, many or the class of an expanded clone; other rows omit it.

TRBV6-5,NA,TRBJ2-7,NA,CASSSRGTYEQYF,TGTGCCAGCAGTTCCCGCGGGACGTACGAGCAGTACTTC
TRBV7-9,NA,TRBJ1-2,NA,CASSSTPDTPNYGYTF,TGTGCCAGCAGCTCAACCCCTGACACGCCTAACTATGGCTACACCTTC
TRBV6-4,TRBD1,TRBJ2-2,NA,CASKPGTDTGELFF,TGTGCCAGCAAGCCGGGGACAGACACCGGGGAGCTGTTTTTT
TRBV7-2,TRBD2,TRBJ2-1,NA,CASSSTSGGLNEQFF,TGTGCCAGCAGCTCCACTAGCGGGGGCCTCAATGAGCAGTTCTTC
TRBV9,TRBD1,TRBJ2-7,NA,CASSVGTGNIYEQYF,TGTGCCAGCAGCGTAGGGACAGGGAATATCTACGAGCAGTACTTC
TRBV29-1,TRBD1,TRBJ2-7,NA,CSVGTANSIYEQYF,TGCAGCGTCGGGACAGCCAATTCAATCTACGAGCAGTACTTC
TRBV11-2,NA,TRBJ2-3,NA,CASSPWSVIASTDTQYF,TGTGCCAGCAGCCCATGGTCGGTAATAGCTAGCACAGATACGCAGTATTTT
TRBV29-1,TRBD1,TRBJ1-2,few,CSVETGGYGYTF,TGCAGCGTCGAGACAGGGGGCTATGGCTACACCTTC
TRBV4-3,TRBD1,TRBJ2-7,NA,CASSPGTGAYEQYF,TGCGCCAGCAGCCCAGGGACAGGAGCCTACGAGCAGTACTTC
TRBV6-5,NA,TRBJ1-2,NA,CASRTPGYGYTF,TGTGCCAGCAGGACTCCTGGCTATGGCTACACCTTC